Listed below are T cell receptor beta chains from one sample, sequenced in a study of cytomegalovirus exposure and HLA in healthy donors. Sequenced by immunoSEQ multiplex PCR; TCRdb stores in-frame clones only, minus some. Here the sample spans some 87,000 clones, over 75% being singletons. Sequencing was done on a sample of PBMCs. These TCRs come from a man aged 50 to 59 in good health and CMV-seropositive. CDR3s include the opening cysteine and the closing phenylalanine or tryptophan. The D gene is left open where the match is weak. The size field is filled for only some rows; it gives once, few, many or a size class.

V	D	size	J	CDR3	DNA
TRBV14	-	-	TRBJ2-7	CASSQSSGLAYEQYF	TGTGCCAGCAGCCAATCTTCGGGGTTAGCCTACGAGCAGTACTTC
TRBV7-2	TRBD2	-	TRBJ2-3	CASSLRLGGASDTQYF	TGTGCCAGCAGCTTACGTCTCGGGGGGGCATCCGATACGCAGTATTTT
TRBV7-2	-	-	TRBJ1-5	CASSISGGAGQPQHF	TGTGCCAGCAGCATTTCCGGGGGGGCTGGACAGCCCCAGCATTTC
TRBV9	TRBD2	-	TRBJ2-3	CASSVAASGANTQYF	TGTGCCAGCAGCGTAGCCGCTAGCGGGGCGAATACGCAGTATTTT
TRBV5-1	-	-	TRBJ2-7	CASSLGGPYEQYF	TGCGCCAGCAGCTTGGGGGGGCCCTACGAGCAGTACTTC
TRBV7-3	-	-	TRBJ2-3	CASSYGGPTDTQYF	TGTGCCAGCAGCTACGGGGGACCCACAGATACGCAGTATTTT
TRBV6-1	TRBD2	-	TRBJ2-1	CASSGISGGITISGEQFF	TGTGCCAGCAGTGGGATTAGCGGGGGGATCACAATTTCGGGTGAGCAGTTCTTC
TRBV7-2	-	-	TRBJ1-1	CASSLERENTEAFF	TGTGCCAGCAGCTTAGAGAGAGAAAACACTGAAGCTTTCTTT
TRBV6-1	TRBD1	-	TRBJ1-5	CASYDREASQPQHF	TGTGCCAGCTACGACAGGGAGGCGAGTCAGCCCCAGCATTTT
TRBV15	-	once	TRBJ2-1	CATSSSRGSSYNEQFF	TGTGCCACCAGCAGCTCTAGGGGGAGCTCCTACAATGAGCAGTTCTTC
TRBV7-8	-	-	TRBJ1-2	CASSLVGTSNGYPF	TGTGCCAGCAGCTTAGTGGGGACATCCAATGGCTACCCCTTC
TRBV27	TRBD1	few	TRBJ2-7	CASSRDRNAYEQYF	TGTGCCAGCAGCCGGGACAGGAACGCCTACGAGCAGTACTTC
TRBV5-4	-	-	TRBJ1-1	CASRDSVNTEAFF	TGTGCCAGCAGGGACAGCGTGAACACTGAAGCTTTCTTT
TRBV5-1	TRBD2	-	TRBJ2-1	CASSLRTSGGNEQFF	TGCGCCAGCAGCTTAAGGACTAGCGGGGGCAATGAGCAGTTCTTC
TRBV4-2	TRBD2	-	TRBJ2-1	CASSVQSGTSGVSEQFF	TGTGCCAGCAGCGTACAATCCGGGACTAGCGGGGTTTCTGAGCAGTTCTTC
TRBV7-2	TRBD1	-	TRBJ1-5	CASSLFGTGSDQPQHF	TGTGCCAGCAGCTTGTTTGGGACAGGGAGTGATCAGCCCCAGCATTTT
TRBV19	-	-	TRBJ2-1	CATSGTGALGEQFF	TGTGCCACTAGCGGGACAGGGGCGCTCGGTGAGCAGTTCTTC
TRBV4-1	-	-	TRBJ2-1	CASSQEPSVTLAYNEQFF	TGCGCCAGCAGCCAAGAACCTAGCGTAACCCTTGCCTACAATGAGCAGTTCTTC
TRBV19	TRBD1	once	TRBJ2-2	CASSKDRGDTGELFF	TGTGCCAGTAGTAAGGACAGGGGGGACACCGGGGAGCTGTTTTTT
TRBV6-5	-	-	TRBJ1-6	CASSYSIRRVNSPLNF	TGTGCCAGCAGTTACTCGATCCGGCGGGTGAATTCACCCCTCAACTTT
TRBV10-3	-	-	TRBJ1-1	CAISEVTANTEAFF	TGTGCCATCAGTGAGGTGACAGCGAACACTGAAGCTTTCTTT
TRBV29-1	-	-	TRBJ1-1	CSVRVTEAFF	TGCAGCGTTAGAGTGACTGAAGCTTTCTTT
TRBV6-5	-	-	TRBJ1-2	CATKERNYGYPF	TGTGCCACGAAGGAGAGGAACTATGGCTACCCCTTC
TRBV6-5	TRBD1	-	TRBJ2-2	CASLGQPNTGELFF	TGTGCCAGCTTGGGACAGCCTAACACCGGGGAGCTGTTTTTT
TRBV12-5	TRBD1	-	TRBJ1-2	CASGRPWQGACGYTF	TGTGCTAGTGGTCGCCCCTGGCAGGGGGCTTGTGGCTACACCTTC
TRBV7-9	TRBD1	-	TRBJ1-1	CASSFVTGQGYTEAFF	TGTGCCAGCAGCTTCGTGACGGGACAGGGCTACACTGAAGCTTTCTTT
TRBV4-3	-	once	TRBJ1-2	CASSQDGGSGYGYTF	TGCGCCAGCAGCCAAGACGGGGGGAGTGGGTATGGCTACACCTTC
TRBV7-8	-	-	TRBJ1-1	CASSLALGRTEAFF	TGTGCCAGCAGCTTAGCCCTGGGGAGGACTGAAGCTTTCTTT
TRBV4-3	TRBD1	few	TRBJ2-7	CASSQGTGGGESYEQYF	TGCGCCAGCAGCCAAGGGACAGGGGGAGGGGAGTCCTACGAGCAGTACTTC
TRBV30	-	-	TRBJ1-3	CAWSVLRLSSGNTIYF	TGTGCCTGGAGTGTCTTGAGACTAAGCTCTGGAAACACCATATATTTT
TRBV5-5	-	-	TRBJ1-6	CASSLDSESSYNSPLHF	TGTGCCAGCAGCTTGGACAGTGAGAGCTCCTATAATTCACCCCTCCACTTT
TRBV7-7	TRBD1	few	TRBJ2-2	CASSLAGQGELFF	TGTGCCAGCAGCTTAGCGGGACAGGGGGAGCTGTTTTTT
TRBV9	TRBD2	-	TRBJ2-1	CASSATSSSYNEQFF	TGTGCCAGCAGCGCGACTAGCAGCTCCTACAATGAGCAGTTCTTC
TRBV25-1	-	few	TRBJ2-5	CASSLSFETQYF	TGTGCCAGCAGTCTTTCTTTTGAGACCCAGTACTTC
TRBV6-1	-	-	TRBJ1-5	CATSGTRAAQNF	TGTGCCACCTCGGGAACCCGGGCAGCCCAGAATTTT
TRBV4-1	TRBD2	-	TRBJ2-3	CASSREGSLAGARGDTQYF	TGCGCCAGCAGCCGCGAGGGGTCCCTAGCGGGGGCCCGCGGAGATACGCAGTATTTT
TRBV21-1	-	-	TRBJ1-1	CASRTSEEPTNTEAFF	TGTGCCAGCAGGACGTCTGAGGAACCCACGAACACTGAAGCTTTCTTT
TRBV29-1	-	-	TRBJ2-1	CSGFGGAGNEQFF	TGCAGCGGGTTTGGGGGGGCCGGTAATGAGCAGTTCTTC
TRBV19	TRBD1	-	TRBJ2-6	CASSKAGTGFSGANVLTF	TGTGCCAGTAGTAAAGCCGGGACAGGTTTCTCTGGGGCCAACGTCCTGACTTTC
TRBV28	TRBD1	-	TRBJ1-5	CASSFFGQGESQPQHF	TGTGCCAGCAGTTTTTTTGGACAGGGGGAATCTCAGCCCCAGCATTTT
TRBV5-4	-	-	TRBJ1-4	CASSSQGKWDEKLFF	TGTGCCAGCAGCTCTCAGGGGAAGTGGGATGAAAAACTGTTTTTT
TRBV5-1	TRBD1	-	TRBJ1-6	CASSLASGQGTSPLHF	TGCGCCAGCAGCTTGGCCTCAGGACAGGGGACTTCACCCCTCCACTTT
TRBV7-9	-	-	TRBJ1-3	CASSRGGSSGNTIYF	TGTGCCAGCAGCCGGGGGGGCAGCTCTGGAAACACCATATATTTT
TRBV5-1	TRBD1	-	TRBJ1-4	CASSGAGQTHNEKLFF	TGCGCCAGCAGCGGCGCGGGACAGACTCATAATGAAAAACTGTTTTTT
TRBV7-9	TRBD1	-	TRBJ2-1	CASSSGQGSFF	TGTGCCAGCAGTTCCGGACAGGGGTCGTTCTTC
TRBV5-5	-	-	TRBJ1-2	CASSFDQGMTRYTF	TGTGCCAGCAGCTTTGATCAGGGTATGACGCGCTACACCTTC
TRBV9	TRBD2	-	TRBJ2-7	CASSRRTSGGRDEQYF	TGTGCCAGCAGCCGTAGGACTAGCGGGGGGAGGGACGAGCAGTACTTC
TRBV5-6	-	-	TRBJ1-1	CASSQMNTEAFF	TGTGCCAGCAGCCAGATGAACACTGAAGCTTTCTTT
TRBV5-6	-	-	TRBJ2-7	CASSFGDTSYEQYF	TGTGCCAGCAGCTTCGGGGACACCTCCTACGAGCAGTACTTC